These T cell receptor beta chains were read from a single sample in a study of blood T cell repertoires in COVID-19. Assay used: immunoSEQ multiplex PCR; TCRdb lists only in-frame clones, some missing. The sample holds some 460,000 clones; around 90% are singletons and the top ten take under 0.85%. The specimen sequenced was PBMCs or T cells enriched from blood (not recorded which). These receptors all come from a woman between 18 and 29 years old who had recovered from COVID-19. Both conserved end residues are part of each CDR3. Each record gives: clone size, D gene, J gene, V gene, CDR3 protein, CDR3 DNA. D genes are given only for firm matches. Where a row states a size, it is once, few, many or the class of an expanded clone; other rows omit it.

NA	NA	TRBJ1-3	TRBV2	CASSDGGANSGNTIYF	TGTGCCAGCAGTGACGGGGGGGCGAACTCTGGAAACACCATATATTTT
NA	NA	TRBJ2-3	TRBV5-5	CASTVHGDGGEGGTQYF	TGTGCCAGCACCGTCCATGGCGACGGAGGGGAAGGTGGTACGCAGTATTTT
once	NA	TRBJ1-2	TRBV28	CASSSGGDLYGYTF	TGTGCCAGCAGTTCGGGTGGAGATCTTTATGGCTACACCTTC
NA	NA	TRBJ2-7	TRBV6-5	CASQRVPYEQYF	TGTGCCAGCCAAAGAGTACCCTACGAGCAGTACTTC
NA	NA	TRBJ1-4	TRBV27	CASSLGGAGDEKLFF	TGTGCCAGCAGTTTGGGTGGGGCGGGGGACGAAAAACTGTTTTTT
NA	NA	TRBJ2-6	TRBV10-3	CATEPTDGANVLTF	TGTGCCACCGAACCGACAGATGGGGCCAACGTCCTGACTTTC
NA	NA	TRBJ1-5	TRBV24-1	CATSDSGLLSNQPQHF	TGTGCCACCAGTGATTCAGGATTACTTAGCAATCAGCCCCAGCATTTT
NA	NA	TRBJ1-2	TRBV4-1	CASSPRGNFYGYTF	TGCGCCAGCAGCCCCCGTGGCAATTTCTATGGCTACACCTTC
NA	TRBD1	TRBJ2-7	TRBV20-1	CSASFGQVPYEQYF	TGCAGTGCTAGTTTCGGACAGGTCCCCTACGAGCAGTACTTC
once	TRBD1	TRBJ1-4	TRBV13	CASSLSSGGQFLDEKLFF	TGTGCCAGCAGCTTGTCTTCAGGGGGCCAGTTCTTGGATGAAAAACTGTTTTTT
once	NA	TRBJ2-3	TRBV11-2	CASSLGGPDTQYF	TGTGCCAGCAGCTTAGGTGGGCCAGATACGCAGTATTTT
NA	TRBD1	TRBJ2-3	TRBV6-4	CAGKQGALPDTQYF	TGTGCCGGCAAACAGGGGGCCCTGCCAGATACGCAGTATTTT
NA	TRBD1	TRBJ2-5	TRBV7-9	CASSATGTGETQYF	TGTGCCAGCAGCGCGACAGGGACGGGAGAGACCCAGTACTTC
NA	NA	TRBJ2-3	TRBV6-2/TRBV6-3	CASSYEGRDPRGDTQYF	TGTGCCAGCAGTTACGAGGGGCGGGACCCACGGGGGGATACGCAGTATTTT
NA	TRBD1	TRBJ2-3	TRBV11-3	CASSSQGVQTDTQYF	TGTGCCAGCAGCTCCCAGGGGGTTCAGACAGATACGCAGTATTTT
few	NA	TRBJ1-2	TRBV14	CASSQGGPGDGYTF	TGTGCCAGCAGCCAAGGTGGCCCGGGAGATGGCTACACCTTC
NA	TRBD1	TRBJ1-1	TRBV15	CATSRYRGLDTEAFF	TGTGCCACCAGCAGGTACAGGGGTCTCGACACTGAAGCTTTCTTT
NA	NA	TRBJ2-2	TRBV7-9	CASKGGGVNTGELFF	TGTGCCAGCAAGGGAGGAGGGGTAAACACCGGGGAGCTGTTTTTT
NA	TRBD1	TRBJ2-7	TRBV7-8	CASSLDRDEQYF	TGTGCCAGCAGCCTGGACAGGGACGAGCAGTACTTC
NA	TRBD1	TRBJ2-7	TRBV7-9	CASSTGQGEVYEQYF	TGTGCCAGCAGCACCGGACAGGGTGAGGTGTACGAGCAGTACTTC
NA	TRBD1	TRBJ1-2	TRBV7-8	CASSSLRQGIYGYTF	TGTGCCAGCAGCTCATTACGACAGGGGATCTATGGCTACACCTTC
NA	NA	TRBJ1-6	TRBV12-3/TRBV12-4	CARLNSPLHF	TGTGCCCGACTGAATTCACCCCTCCACTTT
NA	TRBD2	TRBJ2-5	TRBV2	CATFSGGGETQYF	TGTGCCACCTTTAGCGGGGGGGGAGAGACCCAGTACTTC
NA	NA	TRBJ1-1	TRBV15	CATSSTGPYEAFF	TGTGCCACCAGCAGCACAGGGCCCTATGAAGCTTTCTTT
NA	NA	TRBJ1-2	TRBV18	CASSRDRSEGYTF	TGTGCCAGCTCAAGAGACAGGTCGGAAGGCTACACCTTC
NA	TRBD1	TRBJ1-2	TRBV7-9	CASSPQGAYGYTF	TGTGCCAGCAGCCCGCAGGGGGCCTATGGCTACACCTTC
NA	NA	TRBJ1-2	TRBV28	CASTPEQHNYGYTF	TGTGCCAGCACGCCCGAACAGCACAACTATGGCTACACCTTC
NA	NA	TRBJ1-2	TRBV3-1/TRBV3-2	CASSQAPGHPYGYTF	TGTGCCAGCAGCCAAGCCCCCGGACACCCCTATGGCTACACCTTC
NA	NA	TRBJ1-6	TRBV27	CASSPFYSSYNSPLHF	TGTGCCAGCAGCCCTTTTTACAGCTCCTATAATTCACCCCTCCACTTT
NA	NA	TRBJ2-3	TRBV3-1/TRBV3-2	CASSQARTQYF	TGTGCCAGCAGCCAAGCGCGTACGCAGTATTTT
NA	NA	TRBJ1-2	TRBV12-3/TRBV12-4	CASSGGNYGYTF	TGTGCCAGCAGCGGGGGAAACTATGGCTACACCTTC
few	NA	TRBJ2-7	TRBV12-3/TRBV12-4	CASRRGTGHEQYF	TGTGCCAGCCGGCGGGGGACAGGTCATGAGCAGTACTTC